This note documents a single T cell receptor beta chain sequence. The data stem from a study of control samples from healthy donors and cancer patients. Clones were read by immunoSEQ multiplex PCR, and TCRdb kept only the in-frame ones, dropping some. The profile shows 55,000 to 70,000 clones, around 87% of them singletons. V lost 4 bases and J lost 15; bases outside the gene matches: 4. This CDR3 is built from 11 residues. The germline V gene encodes CDR1 KGHDR and CDR2 SFDVKD. The TCR sequence derives from a man in his 60s with colorectal cancer. Sequencing input: PBMCs. The chain joins TRBV24-1 to TRBJ2-1; 8 bases agree with TRBD1. The CDR3 region has the DNA TGTGCCACCAGTGACCTGACAGGGGTGTTCTTC. It codes for CATSDLTGVFF.